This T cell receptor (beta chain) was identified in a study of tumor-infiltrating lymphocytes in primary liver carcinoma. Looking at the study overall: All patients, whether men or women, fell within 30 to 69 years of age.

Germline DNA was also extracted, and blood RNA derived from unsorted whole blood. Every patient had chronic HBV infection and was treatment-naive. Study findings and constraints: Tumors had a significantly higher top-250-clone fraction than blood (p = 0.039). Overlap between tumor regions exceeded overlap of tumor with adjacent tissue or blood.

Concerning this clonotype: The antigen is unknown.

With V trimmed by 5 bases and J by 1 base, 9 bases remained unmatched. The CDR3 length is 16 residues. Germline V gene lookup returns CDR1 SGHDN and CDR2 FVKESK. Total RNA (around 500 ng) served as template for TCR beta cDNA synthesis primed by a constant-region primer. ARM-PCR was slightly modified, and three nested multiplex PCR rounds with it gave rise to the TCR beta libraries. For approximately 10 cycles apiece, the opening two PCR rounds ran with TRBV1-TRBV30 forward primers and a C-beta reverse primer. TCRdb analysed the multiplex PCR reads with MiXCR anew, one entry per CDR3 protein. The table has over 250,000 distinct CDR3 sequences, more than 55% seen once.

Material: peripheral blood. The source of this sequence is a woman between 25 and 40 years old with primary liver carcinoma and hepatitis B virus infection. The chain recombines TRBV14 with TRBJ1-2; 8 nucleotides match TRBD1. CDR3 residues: CASSAHTGGINYGYTF. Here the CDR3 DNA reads TGTGCCAGCAGCGCCCATACAGGGGGGATTAACTATGGCTACACCTTC.